This note documents a single TCR beta chain sequence. The antigen this receptor binds is unknown. No base-level quality is on record; no much larger clone is a single base apart. TCRbeta CDR3 regions were amplified from genomic DNA by means of the immunoSEQ Assay, a bias-controlled multiplex PCR. The paper's data handling went like this. Nucleated cell counts per sample were estimated from amplification of reference gene primers within the assay. To quantify the absolute abundance of each unique TCRbeta CDR3 rearrangement, sequence reads were collapsed and filtered. For each sample, productive Simpson clonality was calculated as the square root of Simpson's diversity index over productive rearrangements. This is the immuneACCESS table as TCRdb keeps it, with only in-frame sequences that have V and J called. A part of the clones is gone; compared with another copy, unresolved V genes explain less than half, and the rest is unexplained. The DNA was the basis for D and trimming; V, J and clone size are from that table. This sample holds 250,000 to 350,000 clones; 85% to 90% were observed only once. Approximately 11% of the sample lies in the top ten.

For CDR1 and CDR2, the germline V gene lists SGDLS and YYNGEE. The germline V end is reduced by 2 bases and the J end by 10 bases; junction bases left unmatched: 18. Inclusive of the bounding cysteine and phenylalanine, the CDR3 is 17 residues long. Only the CDR3 portion is preserved as DNA: 51 bases, with reading frame beginning at the first base. The data originate from a study of blood T cell repertoires in COVID-19 (dated by TCRdb to about 2020). The study in broad terms: Collaborator samples came from the United States, Italy and Spain and covered acute and convalescent phases of COVID-19. The prospective study material was composed of cDNA or gDNA derived from T cells, B-cell-depleted T cells, or PBMCs. The dataset comprised deeply sampled blood TCRbeta repertoires from subjects exposed to, actively infected with, or recovered from COVID-19. The repertoires were released in a freely available public database intended as a resource for research on the immune response to SARS-CoV-2. The samples were drawn from the first 160 participants of the ongoing ImmuneRACE study and from about 1,200 subjects provided by 6 global collaborators. A de-identified subject ID, COVID-19 status, age in years and sex were almost always included in the sample metadata. Where available, HLA class I and class II types were obtained from metadata supplied by the sample provider rather than from assay-based typing. The study at large found these results: The amount of clinical and demographic metadata varied by source and participant and was provided uncurated.

At one collaborating source in Seattle, patients were enrolled during active infection and were followed longitudinally through the course of disease. Whole blood was collected in K2EDTA tubes by collaborating institutions according to the institutions' own protocols. For TCRbeta analysis, collaborator samples were shipped as frozen whole blood, as isolated PBMCs, or as DNA extracted from either sample type. The sequencing input was peripheral blood. The receptor was derived from a woman younger than 45 with COVID-19, enrolled during active disease. In this chain, TRBV9 is recombined with TRBJ2-1, with TRBD2 matching 7 junction bases. For the CDR3, the sequence is CASSVDSFGGSVREQFF. The DNA sequence follows: TGTGCCAGCAGCGTTGACAGTTTCGGCGGGAGTGTAAGAGAGCAGTTCTTC.